Shown below are 22 T cell receptor beta chains from a single sample sequenced in a study of CD4 T cells in relation to SARS-CoV-2 and coronaviruses. Repertoires were generated with immunoSEQ multiplex PCR, while TCRdb's copy carries only in-frame clones and drops some. The data hold roughly 36,000 clones, with approximately 85% observed a single time. Material: memory CD4+ T cells from PBMCs. The receptor set was obtained from an adult with COVID-19.

A few counts support this clone. The chain employs TRBV4-3 and TRBJ2-2; D is possibly TRBD2 (6 bases). The CDR3 has 18 amino acids. Germline-derived CDR1 and CDR2 are LGHNA and YSLEER. V was clipped by 0 bases and J by 4 bases, with 18 bases between them. CDR3 coding DNA: TGCGCCAGCAGCCAAGAAGCCGGGGCTAGCGTGAGCACCGGGGAGCTGTTTTTT. Amino acid sequence: CASSQEAGASVSTGELFF.

The rearrangement links TRBV24-1 to TRBJ2-5; TRBD2 matches at 7 bases. This CDR3 comprises 18 residues. V lost 5 bases, J lost 1 base, and 15 bases stayed unmatched. Per the germline V gene, CDR1 is KGHDR and CDR2 is SFDVKD. The CDR3 is CATSGDSGRGNFQETQYF. The DNA for the CDR3 is TGTGCCACCAGTGGCGATAGCGGGCGTGGAAACTTCCAAGAGACCCAGTACTTC.

The chain carries TRBV5-6 and TRBJ2-5, with D perhaps given as TRBD1 or TRBD2 (5 bases each). The germline gives CDR1 SGHDT, CDR2 YYEEEE. V was cut by 0 bases and J by 1 base, with 16 bases left in between. The CDR3 is made up of 17 amino acids. The CDR3 DNA sequence: TGTGCCAGCAGCTTGGACGGCCAGGGAGTATTCCAAGAGACCCAGTACTTC. It translates to CASSLDGQGVFQETQYF. Supplemented by reference TRBV5-6 and TRBJ2-5, the full variable domain reads DAGVTQSPTHLIKTRGQQVTLRCSPKSGHDTVSWYQQALGQGPQFIFQYYEEEERQRGNFPDRFSGHQFPNYSSELNVNALLLGDSALYLCASSLDGQGVFQETQYFGPGTRLLVL.

The V and J genes are TRBV4-2 and TRBJ2-1; 8 nucleotides match TRBD1. CDR3 length: 16 residues. Trimming took 1 base from V and 0 from J; bases not matched to a gene: 2. Per the germline V gene, CDR1 is LGHNA and CDR2 is YNFKEQ. Here the CDR3 reads CASSQVGQGSYNEQFF. CDR3 DNA sequence: TGTGCCAGCAGCCAAGTCGGACAGGGCTCCTACAATGAGCAGTTCTTC.

The V call is TRBV6-6, the J call TRBJ2-3, with 9 bases matching TRBD2. CDR1 and CDR2 from the germline V gene are MNHNY and SVGAGI (reference sequence). J lost 3 bases, V lost 6 bases, and 7 bases had no gene match. CDR3 length equals 15 residues. CDR3 DNA: TGTGCCAGCAGCGGCGGGAGGGCCATGACAGATACGCAGTATTTT. Encoded protein: CASSGGRAMTDTQYF.

The chain employs TRBV11-2 and TRBJ2-3, with D perhaps TRBD1 or TRBD2 (5 bases each). The germline V gene encodes CDR1 SGHAT and CDR2 FQNNGV. Trimming stripped 1 base from V and 3 bases from J, with 14 bases between. This CDR3 is built from 16 residues. In nucleotides, the CDR3 is TGTGCCAGCAGCTTAGGGGGGTTGCCGAGTACAGATACGCAGTATTTT. Translating gives CASSLGGLPSTDTQYF.

Regarding this clone: The germline gene is not matched at one end of the junction; a read error may be the cause. This sequence joins TRBV11-2 and TRBJ1-5, with D unresolved. The CDR3 contains 15 residues. CDR1 is SGHAT and CDR2 is FQNNGV in the germline V gene. The chain's CDR3 is CASSLEGSGRQPQHF. The CDR3 region has the DNA TGTGCCAGCAGTTTAGAGGGCAGCGGGAGGCAGCCCCAGCATTTT.

The chain joins TRBV28 to TRBJ2-7; D gene uncertain. The germline gives CDR1 MDHEN, CDR2 SYDVKM. The V and J ends lost 6 bases and 4 bases respectively, with 10 bases between them. CDR3 length: 12 residues. In DNA form, the CDR3 reads TGTGCCAGCAGCACTATTATTTACGAGCAGTACTTC. It encodes CASSTIIYEQYF.

The rearrangement joins TRBV18 to TRBJ2-7; 7 positions match TRBD1. V gave up 0 bases and J gave up 1 base; unmatched junction bases: 3. The CDR3 contains 15 residues. Germline CDR1 and CDR2: KGHSH and LQKENI. CDR3 sequence reads: CASSPPGQTSYEQYF. For the CDR3, the DNA is TGTGCCAGCTCACCACCGGGACAGACTTCCTACGAGCAGTACTTC. The whole variable domain, remainder taken from reference TRBV18 and TRBJ2-7, is NAGVMQNPRHLVRRRGQEARLRCSPMKGHSHVYWYRQLPEEGLKFMVYLQKENIIDESGMPKERFSAEFPKEGPSILRIQQVVRGDSAAYFCASSPPGQTSYEQYFGPGTRLTVT.

Here the CDR3 DNA reads TGTGCCAGCAGTGCGCGGTCGGCCAGGGCGGGCACCGGGGAGCTGTTTTTT. It yields the protein CASSARSARAGTGELFF. The rearrangement links TRBV28 to TRBJ2-2; D may correspond to TRBD1 or TRBD2 (5 bases each). The CDR3 spans 17 residues. V shed 5 bases and J shed 4 bases, with 20 bases lying between them. Germline lookup yields CDR1 MDHEN and CDR2 SYDVKM.

This chain connects TRBV6-2 or TRBV6-3 to TRBJ2-5; D could derive from TRBD1 or TRBD2 (5 bases each). Germline CDR1 reads MNHEY; CDR2 reads SVGEGT. The CDR3 is 13 residues long. Trimming left V 2 bases short and J 2 bases short, with 6 bases between. The CDR3 is CASSYEGQETQYF. The CDR3 DNA is TGTGCCAGCAGTTACGAGGGGCAAGAGACCCAGTACTTC.

The V call is TRBV24-1, the J call TRBJ2-5, with D maybe TRBD2 (5 bases). With 5 bases removed from V and 5 bases from J, the gap between germline ends came to 11 bases. The CDR3 is 13 residues long. CDR1 and CDR2 from the germline V gene are KGHDR and SFDVKD. For the CDR3, the DNA is TGTGCCACCAGTGCGAGGGCACGGGAGACCCAGTACTTC. Protein product: CATSARARETQYF.

J is TRBJ2-3 and V is TRBV27; TRBD1 matches at 7 bases. V lost 6 bases, J lost 4 bases, and 4 bases stayed unmatched. In germline, CDR1 is MNHEY, CDR2 SMNVEV (reference sequence). The CDR3 sequence is 13 residues long. CDR3 sequence: CASRIQGADTQYF. The CDR3 DNA reads TGTGCCAGCAGAATTCAGGGGGCAGATACGCAGTATTTT.

The V call is TRBV11-2, the J call TRBJ2-5, with unresolved D. CDR3 length: 13 amino acids. The germline CDR1 and CDR2 sequences are SGHAT and FQNNGV. V was clipped by 7 bases and J by 7 bases, with 16 bases between them. For the CDR3, the DNA is TGTGCCAGCAACAATGTGGGGTCCCCGACCCAGTACTTC. Its translation: CASNNVGSPTQYF.

V usage is TRBV29-1 and J usage is TRBJ1-2; no firm D call. Trimming removed 3 bases at V and 5 bases at J, with 10 bases between. Germline V gene data show CDR1 as SQVTM and CDR2 as ANQGSEA. The CDR3 sequence is 12 residues long. CDR3 DNA sequence: TGCAGCGTTGAGAGGAGCCTGTATGGCTACACCTTC. Translating it yields CSVERSLYGYTF.

V is TRBV29-1 and J is TRBJ2-1; D is ambiguous. Trimming left V 7 bases short and J 0 bases short, with 10 bases between. Germline CDR1 SQVTM, CDR2 ANQGSEA. The CDR3 spans 13 residues. As DNA, the CDR3 is TGCAGCGGTAGCCGGAGCTCCTACAATGAGCAGTTCTTC. Translation: CSGSRSSYNEQFF.

The chain carries TRBV7-9 and TRBJ2-3; 7 bases are shared with TRBD2. V was clipped by 1 base and J by 2 bases; unmatched bases: 6. The CDR3 covers 16 residues. From germline, CDR1 is SEHNR and CDR2 FQNEAQ (reference sequence). The CDR3 DNA reads TGTGCCAGCAGCTTAGACCTGGGGGGGAACACAGATACGCAGTATTTT. Amino acid sequence: CASSLDLGGNTDTQYF. Drawing the rest from reference TRBV7-9 and TRBJ2-3, the complete variable domain is DTGVSQNPRHKITKRGQNVTFRCDPISEHNRLYWYRQTLGQGPEFLTYFQNEAQLEKSRLLSDRFSAERPKGSFSTLEIQRTEQGDSAMYLCASSLDLGGNTDTQYFGPGTRLTVL.

This chain joins TRBV27 and TRBJ2-7; D is uncertain. This CDR3 contains 14 residues. Trimming removed 9 bases from V and 0 bases from J, with 15 bases in between. CDR1 and CDR2 (germline): MNHEY, SMNVEV (reference sequence). The CDR3 spells CASRARPGSYEQYF. The CDR3 DNA is TGTGCCAGTCGGGCCAGGCCTGGCTCCTACGAGCAGTACTTC.

The chain joins TRBV6-6 to TRBJ2-5; TRBD2 agrees at 16 bases. Trimming removed 4 bases from V and 3 bases from J; junction bases left unmatched: 2. Germline V gene lookup returns CDR1 MNHNY and CDR2 SVGAGI (reference sequence). The length of the CDR3 is 16 residues. The CDR3 DNA follows: TGTGCCAGCAGTTCCGGGACTAGCGGGAGGGAAGAGACCCAGTACTTC. Residues: CASSSGTSGREETQYF.

J is TRBJ1-1 and V is TRBV27; D possibly corresponds to TRBD1 (5 bases). The CDR3 totals 13 residues. Germline-derived CDR1 and CDR2 are MNHEY and SMNVEV (reference sequence). V lost 4 bases and J 5 bases, leaving 11 bases between the germline ends. CDR3 sequence (DNA): TGTGCCAGCAGTTATAGAGGGGCAACTGAAGCTTTCTTT. Its protein is CASSYRGATEAFF.

The V and J genes are TRBV6-5 and TRBJ1-2; a weak D match, TRBD1 (5 bases). Trimming took off 0 bases at V and 6 bases at J, with 14 bases between the two ends. The CDR3 runs to 15 residues. The germline CDR1 and CDR2 sequences are MNHEY and SVGAGI. As DNA, the CDR3 is TGTGCCAGCAGTTACTCTGGGGGAAGATTGGATGGCTACACCTTC. Translating gives CASSYSGGRLDGYTF.

This clone has just a few counts. This chain connects TRBV7-6 to TRBJ1-3; 9 nucleotides agree with TRBD1. The CDR3 is 17 residues long. With V trimmed by 1 base and J by 1 base, 5 bases remained unmatched. Per the germline V gene, CDR1 is SGHVS and CDR2 is FNYEAQ. The CDR3 sequence is CASSLGGTGRSGNTIYF. CDR3 sequence (DNA): TGTGCCAGCAGCTTAGGGGGGACAGGGCGGTCTGGAAACACCATATATTTT.